This T cell receptor beta chain was documented in a study of regulatory T cells in long-lasting Graves disease. Worth noting for this clonotype: Antigen: not known.

iRepertoire HTBI primers and Arm-PCR of CDR3 regions built TCR beta libraries. TCRdb re-derived calls from the multiplex PCR reads in MiXCR, one entry per CDR3 protein. The sample has 550,000 to 700,000 distinct CDR3 sequences, about 15% seen once; the top ten hold more than 10%. Regarding time point: newly diagnosed GD, antithyroid drugs for less than 3 months. PBMC-derived RNA was used for the TCR library. Germline CDR1 reads SEHNR; CDR2 reads FQNEAQ (reference sequence). The CDR3 is 15 amino acids. V lost 0 bases and J lost 6; bases outside the gene matches: 5. Study-wide results and caveats: Graves' patients with persistent disease showed TCR diversity lower than patients newly diagnosed.

A further study also used this sample, focusing on T cells in Graves' hyperthyroidism and ophthalmopathy. That publication notes: Patients aged 18 to 65 with hyperthyroidism were newly diagnosed, with duration under 2 months. Clinical symptoms, serum thyroxine, TRAb, thyroid ultrasound and orbital computed tomography established diagnosis. The HTBI primer set drove a first-round RT-PCR of the TCR CDR3.

This clonotype was obtained from a man between 18 and 35 years old with Graves disease. The sample consisted of peripheral blood mononuclear cells (PBMCs), taken at new diagnosis, from a patient treated with antithyroid drugs. V gene TRBV7-9 combines with J gene TRBJ2-1; 7 bases fit TRBD1. Here the CDR3 reads CASSLAQGVLNEQFF. The CDR3 nucleotides read TGTGCCAGCAGCTTAGCGCAGGGGGTCCTCAATGAGCAGTTCTTC.